This TCR beta chain was identified during a study of cytomegalovirus exposure and HLA in healthy donors. Findings and limits, study-wide: Later on, analysis showed that most CMV-associated TCR beta chains appeared to be HLA-restricted. A later analysis reported that several of the most significant clusters appeared to be linked to common viral pathogens, among them Epstein-Barr virus. For most TCR beta V segments, an earlier analysis put the productive rate at about 87% or about 30% of the time.

This clone came up a few times. Its antigen is unknown. With 3 bases clipped from V and 4 bases from J, the junction kept 7 bases outside the gene matches. Looked up from germline, CDR1 is KGHSH and CDR2 is LQKENI. The CDR3 loop spans 15 amino acids. Both 60 Vbeta primers and 13 Jbeta primers went into the PCR. Clones were sequenced by immunoSEQ multiplex PCR, and TCRdb holds only the in-frame ones, with some missing. Counted here are roughly 190,000 clones, 65% to 90% occurring once; the ten biggest clones make up 6.3%. This chain links TRBV18 with TRBJ2-3, with 7 bases aligning to TRBD2. The source material was PBMCs. The sequence was obtained from a man in his forties in good health and CMV-seropositive. The CDR3 DNA sequence: TGTGCCAGCTCACCGGGACGGGGGGAACCAGATACGCAGTATTTT. It is translated as CASSPGRGEPDTQYF.